The 24 T cell receptor beta chains listed next were all sequenced from one sample in a study of Tregs in tolerant kidney transplant recipients. Sequencing was performed with immunoSEQ multiplex PCR; in TCRdb, only in-frame clones are kept and a portion is missing. The sample includes about 110,000 clones, nearly 90% of them seen just once. Sequences were derived from CD4+ T cells from blood, sampled before the transplant. Receptors originate from a human donor who received a combined kidney and bone marrow transplant.

The chain is built from TRBV19 and TRBJ1-2; no reliable D call. Trimming pared 7 bases from V and 2 bases from J, leaving 11 bases between. The CDR3 spans 13 residues. The V gene's germline CDR1 is LNHDA and CDR2 SQIVND (reference sequence). CDR3 nucleotide sequence: TGTGCCAGTACTCCCGGGGTGAACTATGGCTACACCTTC. This sequence encodes CASTPGVNYGYTF.

The rearrangement uses TRBV2 and TRBJ1-6; D is perhaps TRBD1 (6 bases). V lost 6 bases and J 7 bases, leaving 19 bases between the germline ends. CDR3 length equals 16 residues. The germline V gene encodes CDR1 SNHLY and CDR2 FYNNEI. CDR3 in amino acids: CASSHRVGMGNSPLHF. As DNA, the CDR3 is TGTGCCAGCAGCCACAGGGTGGGGATGGGAAATTCACCCCTCCACTTT.

V usage is TRBV2 and J usage is TRBJ1-5; the D gene is possibly TRBD1 (5 bases). The CDR3 contains 14 residues. Germline CDR1 reads SNHLY; CDR2 reads FYNNEI. Between the trimmed V and J ends, which lost 5 bases and 4 bases, there was a span of 12 bases. In DNA form, the CDR3 reads TGTGCCAGCAGTCCCGGACAAACAAATCAGCCCCAGCATTTT. This sequence encodes CASSPGQTNQPQHF.

The rearrangement uses TRBV5-1 and TRBJ2-3; 8 nucleotides match TRBD2. There are 15 residues in the CDR3. Germline loops: CDR1 SGHRS, CDR2 YFSETQ. With 0 bases clipped from V and 4 bases from J, the junction kept 4 bases outside the gene matches. The CDR3 loop is CASSLDGRDSDTQYF. CDR3 DNA: TGCGCCAGCAGCTTGGACGGGAGGGACTCAGATACGCAGTATTTT.

The rearrangement links TRBV2 to TRBJ2-7; TRBD1 aligns across 7 bases. This CDR3 has 14 amino acids. Trimming removed 5 bases from V and 1 base from J; junction bases left unmatched: 5. The germline gives CDR1 SNHLY, CDR2 FYNNEI. The CDR3 loop is CASSPSGQSYEQYF. DNA of the CDR3: TGTGCCAGCAGTCCTTCGGGACAGTCCTACGAGCAGTACTTC.

J is TRBJ2-3 and V is TRBV5-1, with 10 bases lining up with TRBD2. Germline CDR1 and CDR2: SGHRS and YFSETQ. J lost 4 bases, V lost 6 bases, and 17 bases had no gene match. CDR3 size: 18 residues. CDR3 region: CASILQPPKRGGPDTQYF. In nucleotides, the CDR3 is TGCGCCAGCATCCTCCAGCCCCCAAAGCGGGGGGGCCCAGATACGCAGTATTTT. The full variable domain, with the rest looked up from reference TRBV5-1 and TRBJ2-3, is KAGVTQTPRYLIKTRGQQVTLSCSPISGHRSVSWYQQTPGQGLQFLFEYFSETQRNKGNFPGRFSGRQFSNSRSEMNVSTLELGDSALYLCASILQPPKRGGPDTQYFGPGTRLTVL.

This clone was picked up one time. This chain connects TRBV28 to TRBJ2-7; TRBD1 agrees at 8 bases. This CDR3 comprises 14 residues. The trim removed 8 bases at V and 2 bases at J, leaving 8 bases unmatched. The germline V gene has CDR1 MDHEN and CDR2 SYDVKM. The DNA for the CDR3 is TGTGCCAGCGGGTTGGGGGACAGGCCCTACGAGCAGTACTTC. Residues: CASGLGDRPYEQYF. Together with reference TRBV28 and TRBJ2-7, the CDR3 gives the full variable domain: DVKVTQSSRYLVKRTGEKVFLECVQDMDHENMFWYRQDPGLGLRLIYFSYDVKMKEKGDIPEGYSVSREKKERFSLILESASTNQTSMYLCASGLGDRPYEQYFGPGTRLTVT.

This clone was seen a handful of times. The chain recombines TRBV6-5 with TRBJ1-4; D might be TRBD1 (6 bases). Germline V gene data show CDR1 as MNHEY and CDR2 as SVGAGI. V was clipped by 7 bases and J by 5 bases, with 14 bases between them. The CDR3 has 14 amino acids. CDR3 amino acids: CASKEGGANEKLFF. The CDR3 nucleotides are TGTGCCAGCAAGGAGGGGGGGGCGAATGAAAAACTGTTTTTT.

The V gene is TRBV7-8, the J gene TRBJ1-1, with D uncertain. Trimming stripped 6 bases from V and 5 bases from J, with 16 bases between. The CDR3 contains 14 residues. The V gene's germline CDR1 is SGHVS and CDR2 FQNEAQ. The CDR3 reads CASRSPEGGTEAFF. The CDR3 DNA is TGTGCCAGCAGGTCCCCCGAGGGAGGGACTGAAGCTTTCTTT. Looking up the rest from reference TRBV7-8 and TRBJ1-1 gives the full variable domain: GAGVSQSPRYKVAKRGQDVALRCDPISGHVSLFWYQQALGQGPEFLTYFQNEAQLDKSGLPSDRFFAERPEGSVSTLKIQRTQQEDSAVYLCASRSPEGGTEAFFGQGTRLTVV.

This clone was found once. The V and J genes are TRBV5-4 and TRBJ1-6; D uncertain. CDR1 is SGHNT and CDR2 is YYREEE in the germline V gene (reference sequence). The CDR3 covers 14 residues. V dropped 0 bases and J dropped 6 bases, with 7 bases sitting between them. CDR3 sequence: CASSLGGLNSPLHF. The CDR3, as DNA: TGTGCCAGCAGCTTGGGTGGCCTTAATTCACCCCTCCACTTT.

This chain links TRBV10-2 with TRBJ2-5, with D tentatively TRBD1 (6 bases). Germline-derived CDR1 and CDR2 are WSHSY and SAAADI. Trimming pared 6 bases from V and 1 base from J, leaving 24 bases between. CDR3 length equals 18 residues. Here the CDR3 reads CASRRLLGTLPTQETQYF. The CDR3 DNA reads as TGCGCCAGCAGGAGGTTACTCGGGACACTCCCTACCCAAGAGACCCAGTACTTC.

The J gene is TRBJ2-2, the V gene TRBV28, with 10 nucleotides matching TRBD1. V was pared by 6 bases and J by 1 base, with 5 bases of the junction left unmatched. This CDR3 has 16 residues. Germline assignment: CDR1 MDHEN and CDR2 SYDVKM. The DNA for the CDR3 is TGTGCCAGCAGCTCCGGGACAGGGGAGAACACCGGGGAGCTGTTTTTT. Protein product: CASSSGTGENTGELFF. The full variable domain, its missing parts supplied by reference TRBV28 and TRBJ2-2, is DVKVTQSSRYLVKRTGEKVFLECVQDMDHENMFWYRQDPGLGLRLIYFSYDVKMKEKGDIPEGYSVSREKKERFSLILESASTNQTSMYLCASSSGTGENTGELFFGEGSRLTVL.

The chain employs TRBV6-1 and TRBJ1-1; D is possibly TRBD1 (5 bases). This CDR3 has 15 residues. V lost 6 bases and J lost 0, with 14 bases in between. The germline V gene encodes CDR1 MNHNS and CDR2 SASEGT. CDR3: CASSPGGTVNTEAFF. As DNA, the CDR3 is TGTGCCAGCAGCCCCGGAGGGACGGTGAACACTGAAGCTTTCTTT.

Turning to this clone: Other DNA sequences in this specimen translate into the identical CDR3. This sequence joins TRBV11-3 and TRBJ1-1; maybe TRBD1 (5 bases). V lost 1 base to trimming and J lost 1 base, with 7 bases between them. Germline CDR1 is SGHNT and CDR2 is YENEEA. CDR3 length: 14 residues. The CDR3 sequence: CASSLGQGNTEAFF. As DNA, the CDR3 is TGTGCCAGCAGCTTAGGGCAGGGGAACACTGAAGCTTTCTTT. Complete variable domain (other parts from reference TRBV11-3 and TRBJ1-1): EAGVVQSPRYKIIEKKQPVAFWCNPISGHNTLYWYLQNLGQGPELLIRYENEEAVDDSQLPKDRFSAERLKGVDSTLKIQPAELGDSAVYLCASSLGQGNTEAFFGQGTRLTVV.

The chain links TRBV4-3 to TRBJ2-2; 7 nucleotides line up with TRBD2. The CDR3 spans 14 residues. Germline-derived CDR1 and CDR2 are LGHNA and YSLEER. Trimming removed 4 bases from V and 7 bases from J; junction bases left unmatched: 6. The CDR3 DNA follows: TGCGCCAGCAGCCTAGCGGGCGCTAGCGGGGAGCTGTTTTTT. Encoded protein: CASSLAGASGELFF.

This chain connects TRBV11-2 to TRBJ2-3; TRBD2 matches 7 bases. CDR3 size: 16 residues. Germline lookup yields CDR1 SGHAT and CDR2 FQNNGV. V lost 1 base and J lost 1; bases outside the gene matches: 5. The CDR3 DNA reads TGTGCCAGCAGCTTAGTGGGGGGGTACGGCACAGATACGCAGTATTTT. As protein: CASSLVGGYGTDTQYF.

The chain recombines TRBV7-2 with TRBJ1-2, with 12 bases lining up with TRBD1. Germline V CDR1 and CDR2: SGHTA, FQGNSA. J gave up 4 bases and V 1 base, and 4 bases lay outside the gene matches. The CDR3 is 16 residues long. CDR3 sequence: CASSLVGTGGSYGYTF. The CDR3 DNA follows: TGTGCCAGCAGCTTAGTAGGGACAGGGGGCAGCTATGGCTACACCTTC.

This chain joins TRBV28 and TRBJ2-3, with 14 bases fitting TRBD2. Germline V gene sequence: CDR1 MDHEN, CDR2 SYDVKM. The CDR3 runs to 16 residues. J lost 4 bases, V lost 5 bases, and 5 bases had no gene match. This CDR3 reads CASSPGTSGRPDTQYF. The DNA of the CDR3 is TGTGCCAGCAGTCCCGGGACTAGCGGGAGACCAGATACGCAGTATTTT.

This sequence joins TRBV6-1 and TRBJ1-4, with TRBD1 as a possible D gene (6 bases). CDR1 MNHNS and CDR2 SASEGT come from the germline V gene. V gave up 4 bases and J gave up 7 bases, with 13 bases separating them. The CDR3 sequence is 14 residues long. CDR3 sequence: CASSAQGMGEKLFF. The CDR3 DNA follows: TGTGCCAGCAGTGCCCAGGGGATGGGTGAAAAACTGTTTTTT.

The chain combines TRBV7-2 with TRBJ1-3, with D possibly TRBD1 on 6 matching bases. Trimming left V 4 bases short and J 0 bases short, with 13 bases between. The germline CDR1 and CDR2 sequences are SGHTA and FQGNSA. CDR3 size: 16 residues. CDR3 sequence reads: CASSWTVSFSGNTIYF. The CDR3 DNA follows: TGTGCCAGCAGCTGGACAGTTAGTTTCTCTGGAAACACCATATATTTT.

This clone was seen just once. The chain is built from TRBV7-2 and TRBJ1-2; D is possibly TRBD1 (5 bases). V dropped 3 bases and J dropped 4 bases, with 15 bases sitting between them. CDR1 is SGHTA and CDR2 is FQGNSA in the germline V gene. The CDR3 length is 15 residues. The CDR3 reads CASSFRAMGPYGYTF. The CDR3 region has the DNA TGTGCCAGCAGCTTTCGGGCCATGGGGCCCTATGGCTACACCTTC.

The chain joins TRBV19 to TRBJ2-5, with TRBD1 matching over 7 bases. Germline CDR1 reads LNHDA; CDR2 reads SQIVND (reference sequence). This CDR3 has 14 residues. V lost 9 bases and J lost 1; bases outside the gene matches: 8. CDR3 amino acids: CASGNDRAQETQYF. The CDR3 region has the DNA TGTGCCAGCGGGAACGACAGGGCCCAAGAGACCCAGTACTTC.

V usage is TRBV28 and J usage is TRBJ2-4; D gene unclear. The V end lost 5 bases, the J end lost 0 bases, and 17 bases lay between the germline ends. Germline lookup yields CDR1 MDHEN and CDR2 SYDVKM. The CDR3 has 17 amino acids. CDR3 sequence reads: CASSPLDKLGAKNIQYF. The CDR3 region has the DNA TGTGCCAGCAGTCCACTTGACAAGTTAGGAGCCAAAAACATTCAGTACTTC.

The rearrangement uses TRBV7-2 and TRBJ2-7; a weak D match, TRBD2 (7 bases). Germline V gene sequence: CDR1 SGHTA, CDR2 FQGNSA. The CDR3 length is 14 residues. Between the trimmed V and J ends, which lost 5 bases and 1 base, there was a span of 12 bases. The CDR3 region has the DNA TGTGCCAGCAGCCGGCGGGGGCCTTCCTACGAGCAGTACTTC. This gives the protein CASSRRGPSYEQYF.